These 10 T cell receptor beta chains were sequenced from one sample in a study of cytomegalovirus exposure and HLA in healthy donors. The PCR used 60 Vbeta and 13 Jbeta primers. Libraries were prepared by immunoSEQ multiplex PCR; TCRdb keeps only in-frame clonotypes and omits some of them. The sample shows 170,000 or so clones, approximately 84% of them seen only once. Material for sequencing was PBMCs. The source is a girl aged 10-17 years in good health and CMV-seropositive.

The chain combines TRBV9 with TRBJ2-5; D may be TRBD2 (7 bases). The CDR3 has 15 residues. Germline V gives CDR1 SGDLS, CDR2 YYNGEE. Trimming cost V 2 bases and J 5 bases, with 16 bases left between them. CDR3 sequence (DNA): TGTGCCAGCAGCGTGGGGGGGCGGGGAGGGGAGACCCAGTACTTC. Encoded protein: CASSVGGRGGETQYF.

In regard to this clone: The junction departs from the called germline gene at one end, perhaps through a read error. The same CDR3 also results from other DNA sequences found in this sample. CDR3 nucleotides: TGCGCCAGCACCCCAAACTACGAGCAGTACTTC. This codes for CASTPNYEQYF. The chain recombines TRBV2 with TRBJ2-7; D call uncertain. Germline-derived CDR1 and CDR2 are SNHLY and FYNNEI. CDR3 length equals 11 residues.

On this clone itself: Its ends do not fully match the called genes, so a read error is possible. The chain has TRBV5-8 and TRBJ1-2; a weak D match, TRBD1 (5 bases). Germline V gene sequence: CDR1 SGHTS, CDR2 YDEGEE. This CDR3 has 11 amino acids. The CDR3 coding sequence is TGTGCCAGCAGCTTTAACAAGGGGATAAACTTC. The encoded protein is CASSFNKGINF.

This chain joins TRBV5-4 and TRBJ2-1; D ambiguous. Germline CDR1 reads SGHNT; CDR2 reads YYREEE (reference sequence). The CDR3 is 16 residues long. V gave up 5 bases and J gave up 0 bases, with 15 bases separating them. In DNA form, the CDR3 reads TGTGCCAGCAGGTCCTCGTTGATTAGCTCCTACAATGAGCAGTTCTTC. Its protein is CASRSSLISSYNEQFF. The variable domain in full, with the rest retrieved from reference TRBV5-4 and TRBJ2-1, is ETGVTQSPTHLIKTRGQQVTLRCSSQSGHNTVSWYQQALGQGPQFIFQYYREEENGRGNFPPRFSGLQFPNYSSELNVNALELDDSALYLCASRSSLISSYNEQFFGPGTRLTVL.

The chain recombines TRBV2 with TRBJ1-2, with TRBD1 identical over 7 bases. Per the germline V gene, CDR1 is SNHLY and CDR2 is FYNNEI. The CDR3 is 14 residues long. V lost 5 bases and J lost 2; bases outside the gene matches: 5. CDR3 sequence: CASSRQGTNYGYTF. Written as DNA, the CDR3 is TGTGCCAGCAGTCGACAGGGTACAAACTATGGCTACACCTTC.

This clone showed up just once. This chain links TRBV5-5 with TRBJ1-1; TRBD1 aligns across 7 bases. Trimming cost V 4 bases and J 3 bases; bases outside gene matches: 12. Per the germline V gene, CDR1 is SGHKS and CDR2 is YYEKEE (reference sequence). The CDR3 length is 16 residues. The CDR3 loop reads CASSEYPRQGDTEAFF. In DNA form, the CDR3 reads TGTGCCAGCAGCGAATACCCGAGACAGGGAGACACTGAAGCTTTCTTT.

On this clone itself: One end of the junction does not line up with germline, which may come from a read error. The chain uses TRBV7-9 and TRBJ1-2, with 7 bases fitting TRBD1. Germline V gene lookup returns CDR1 SEHNR and CDR2 FQNEAQ (reference sequence). This CDR3 has 16 amino acids. This CDR3 reads CSSSLGGTASNYGYTF. CDR3 nucleotides: TGTTCCAGCAGCTTAGGTGGGACAGCCTCTAACTATGGCTACACCTTC.

The rearrangement joins TRBV4-1 to TRBJ2-5; TRBD2 agrees at 9 bases. This CDR3 is built from 15 residues. CDR1 MGHRA and CDR2 YSYEKL come from the germline V gene. The junction had 4 bases not matched to a gene; V was cut back by 2 bases and J by 3 bases. CDR3 protein: CASSQPGGGEETQYF. CDR3 DNA sequence: TGCGCCAGCAGCCAACCCGGCGGGGGGGAAGAGACCCAGTACTTC.

This rearrangement joins TRBV7-8 to TRBJ2-1; D remains unclear. V dropped 3 bases and J dropped 4 bases, with 4 bases sitting between them. CDR1 and CDR2 from the germline V gene are SGHVS and FQNEAQ. The CDR3 spans 12 residues. The CDR3 protein is CASSLRYNEQFF. CDR3 sequence (DNA): TGTGCCAGCAGCTTGCGGTACAATGAGCAGTTCTTC.

In this sample, this clone turned up once. The V gene is TRBV5-1, the J gene TRBJ2-4, with 9 bases identical to TRBD2. The V segment lost 2 bases and the J segment 6 bases; nucleotides outside the gene matches: 6. The CDR3 has 15 amino acids. Germline assignment: CDR1 SGHRS and CDR2 YFSETQ. Here the CDR3 reads CASSFLAGGRNIQYF. DNA of the CDR3: TGCGCCAGCAGCTTTTTGGCGGGGGGGAGAAACATTCAGTACTTC.